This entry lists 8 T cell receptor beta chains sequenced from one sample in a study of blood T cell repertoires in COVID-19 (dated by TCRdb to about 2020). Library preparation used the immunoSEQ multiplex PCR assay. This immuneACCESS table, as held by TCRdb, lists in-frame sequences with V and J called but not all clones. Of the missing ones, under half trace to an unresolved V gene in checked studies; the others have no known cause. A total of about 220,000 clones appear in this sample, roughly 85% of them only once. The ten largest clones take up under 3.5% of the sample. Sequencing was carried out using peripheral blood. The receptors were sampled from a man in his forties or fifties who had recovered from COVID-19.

The CDR3 nucleotides read TGTGCCAGCAGCCGATTTGGACAGGATAATGAAAAACTGTTTTTT. Protein sequence: CASSRFGQDNEKLFF. The rearrangement joins TRBV6-5 to TRBJ1-4, with 7 bases matching TRBD1. Germline CDR1 MNHEY, CDR2 SVGAGI. This CDR3 region has 15 residues. V shed 6 bases and J 4 bases; nucleotides not matched to a gene: 8.

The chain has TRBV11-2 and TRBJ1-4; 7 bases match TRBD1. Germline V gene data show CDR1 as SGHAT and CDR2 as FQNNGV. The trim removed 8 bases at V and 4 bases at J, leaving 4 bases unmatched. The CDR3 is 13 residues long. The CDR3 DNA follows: TGTGCCAGCGGGGGACAGATTAATGAAAAACTGTTTTTT. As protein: CASGGQINEKLFF.

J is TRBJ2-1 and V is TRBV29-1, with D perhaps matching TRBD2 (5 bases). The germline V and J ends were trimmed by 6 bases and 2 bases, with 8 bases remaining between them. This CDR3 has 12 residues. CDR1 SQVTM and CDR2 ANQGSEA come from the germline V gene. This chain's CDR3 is CSVPTTYNEQFF. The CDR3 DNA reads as TGCAGCGTGCCGACTACCTACAATGAGCAGTTCTTC.

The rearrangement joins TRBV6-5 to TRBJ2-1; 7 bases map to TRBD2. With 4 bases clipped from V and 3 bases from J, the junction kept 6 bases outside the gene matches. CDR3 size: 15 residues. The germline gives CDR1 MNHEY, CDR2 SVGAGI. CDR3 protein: CASSSGEGHYNEQFF. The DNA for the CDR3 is TGTGCCAGCAGTTCGGGGGAGGGCCACTACAATGAGCAGTTCTTC.

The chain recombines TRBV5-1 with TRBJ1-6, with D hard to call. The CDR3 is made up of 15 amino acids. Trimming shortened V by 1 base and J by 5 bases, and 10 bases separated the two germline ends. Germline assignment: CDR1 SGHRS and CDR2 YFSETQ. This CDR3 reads CASSLITANNSPLHF. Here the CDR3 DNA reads TGCGCCAGCAGCTTGATTACAGCCAATAATTCACCCCTCCACTTT.

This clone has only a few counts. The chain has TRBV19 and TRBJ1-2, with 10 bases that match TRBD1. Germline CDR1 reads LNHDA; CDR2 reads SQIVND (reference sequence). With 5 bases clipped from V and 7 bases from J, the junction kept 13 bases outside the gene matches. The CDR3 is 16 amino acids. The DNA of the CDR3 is TGTGCCAGTAGTGTCACCACCGGGACAGGGGTCGTTGGCTACACCTTC. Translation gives CASSVTTGTGVVGYTF.

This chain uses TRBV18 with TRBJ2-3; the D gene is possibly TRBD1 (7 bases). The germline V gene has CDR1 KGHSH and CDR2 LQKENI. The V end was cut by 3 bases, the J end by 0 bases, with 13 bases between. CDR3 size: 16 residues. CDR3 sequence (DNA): TGTGCCAGCTCACCGCGGGGACAGACTAGCACAGATACGCAGTATTTT. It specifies CASSPRGQTSTDTQYF. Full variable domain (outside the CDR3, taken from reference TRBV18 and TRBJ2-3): NAGVMQNPRHLVRRRGQEARLRCSPMKGHSHVYWYRQLPEEGLKFMVYLQKENIIDESGMPKERFSAEFPKEGPSILRIQQVVRGDSAAYFCASSPRGQTSTDTQYFGPGTRLTVL.

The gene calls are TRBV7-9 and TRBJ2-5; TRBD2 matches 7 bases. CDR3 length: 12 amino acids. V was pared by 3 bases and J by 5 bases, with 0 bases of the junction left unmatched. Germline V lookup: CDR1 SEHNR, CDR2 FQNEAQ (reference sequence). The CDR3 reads CASSFGGETQYF. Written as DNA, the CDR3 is TGTGCCAGCAGCTTCGGGGGGGAGACCCAGTACTTC. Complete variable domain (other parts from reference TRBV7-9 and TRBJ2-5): DTGVSQNPRHKITKRGQNVTFRCDPISEHNRLYWYRQTLGQGPEFLTYFQNEAQLEKSRLLSDRFSAERPKGSFSTLEIQRTEQGDSAMYLCASSFGGETQYFGPGTRLLVL.